Reported below is one TCR beta chain. Produced via immunoSEQ multiplex PCR; TCRdb's table is partial and in-frame only. The table has some 490,000 clones, about 88% seen once. The data were taken from a study of blood T cell repertoires in COVID-19. Germline V gene data show CDR1 as SNHLY and CDR2 as FYNNEI. V lost 6 bases, J lost 2 bases, and 17 bases lay in between. The CDR3 length is 16 residues. Cohort allocation depended upon clinical history that participants reported. Recovery meant two consecutive negative NP/OP PCR tests, professional clearance, or resolved symptoms. Source material: PBMCs or T cells enriched from blood (not recorded which). This clonotype was obtained from a woman between 55 and 75 years old who had recovered from COVID-19. The genes are TRBV2 and TRBJ1-5, with a possible D match to TRBD1 (5 bases). The chain's CDR3 is CASSQDSAVGNQPQHF. In nucleotides, the CDR3 is TGTGCCAGCAGCCAAGACAGTGCGGTGGGCAATCAGCCCCAGCATTTT.